The clone carrying this T cell receptor (beta chain) has only one observation. The antigen is not known. These data belong to a study of cytomegalovirus exposure and HLA in healthy donors. PCR was performed using 60 Vbeta and 13 Jbeta primers. Clones were sequenced by immunoSEQ multiplex PCR, and TCRdb holds only the in-frame ones, with some missing. The repertoire holds 200,000 to 300,000 clones, with around four fifths as singletons. General study findings and limits: 16,951 TCR beta sequences were associated with HLA alleles at 0.05 false discovery rate in a later analysis. Within a later analysis, the majority of CMV-associated TCR beta chains appeared HLA-restricted. About 87% or about 30% of the time was how often most TCR beta V segments were productive, according to an earlier analysis. Common viral pathogens seemed, in a later analysis, to connect with several of the most significant clusters.

Trimming left V 1 base short and J 7 bases short, with 12 bases between. The V gene's germline CDR1 is SGDLS and CDR2 YYNGEE. The CDR3 spans 14 residues. The chain combines TRBV9 with TRBJ2-1, with a tentative D call TRBD2 (6 bases). The sequenced material came from PBMCs. The clonotype was recovered from a woman between 40 and 50 years old in good health and CMV-seropositive. Written as DNA, the CDR3 is TGTGCCAGCAGCGTAATGGGGGGAGTGAATGAGCAGTTCTTC. Translation: CASSVMGGVNEQFF.